This entry lists 24 T cell receptor beta chains sequenced from one sample in a study of T cells after yellow fever vaccination. TCRdb re-called the 5' RACE reads through MiXCR, storing one row per CDR3 protein. The table includes about 310,000 distinct CDR3 sequences, roughly 3.5% detected once. The starting material was PBMCs, obtained on the day of the yellow fever booster vaccination. All receptors come from a man aged 18 to 35 who received the YFV17D yellow fever vaccine.

This clonotype was seen ten or more times. The rearrangement links TRBV7-9 to TRBJ1-2; no definite D call. This CDR3 has 9 amino acids. Trimming left V 10 bases short and J 7 bases short, with 7 bases between. Germline CDR1 reads SEHNR; CDR2 reads FQNEAQ (reference sequence). CDR3 loop: CATSGGYTF. The CDR3 DNA is TGTGCCACCTCCGGTGGCTACACCTTC. Together with reference TRBV7-9 and TRBJ1-2, the CDR3 gives the full variable domain: DTGVSQNPRHKITKRGQNVTFRCDPISEHNRLYWYRQTLGQGPEFLTYFQNEAQLEKSRLLSDRFSAERPKGSFSTLEIQRTEQGDSAMYLCATSGGYTFGSGTRLTVV.

This clonotype has a count of ten or more. The rearrangement uses TRBV7-2 and TRBJ2-5; no clear D. This CDR3 is built from 13 residues. Germline assignment: CDR1 SGHTA and CDR2 FQGNSA. V dropped 4 bases and J dropped 2 bases, with 8 bases sitting between them. The CDR3 bases are TGTGCCAGCAGCTACCAGCTTCAAGAGACCCAGTACTTC. Translated: CASSYQLQETQYF.

The chain recombines TRBV24-1 with TRBJ2-1; D is unclear. CDR1 is KGHDR and CDR2 is SFDVKD in the germline V gene. The V gene lost 0 bases and the J gene lost 6 bases, with 8 bases spanning the gap. CDR3 length: 14 amino acids. As DNA, the CDR3 is TGTGCCACCAGTGATTTGCATACAGCCAATGAGCAGTTCTTC. It is translated as CATSDLHTANEQFF.

This rearrangement joins TRBV12-3 or TRBV12-4 to TRBJ1-1, with D unclear. Trimming left V 6 bases short and J 1 base short, with 9 bases between. CDR3 size: 13 residues. The CDR3 reads CASRTTGNTEAFF. CDR3 nucleotides: TGTGCCAGCAGGACGACGGGGAACACTGAAGCTTTCTTT.

This sequence joins TRBV2 and TRBJ2-3; D perhaps matches TRBD1 (6 bases). The CDR3 spans 13 residues. V was clipped by 6 bases and J by 4 bases, with 11 bases between them. From germline, CDR1 is SNHLY and CDR2 FYNNEI. The CDR3 region is CASRETGPDTQYF. In DNA, the CDR3 is TGTGCCAGCAGAGAAACAGGGCCAGATACGCAGTATTTT.

There are a few counts of this clonotype. This sequence joins TRBV25-1 and TRBJ1-1; D might be TRBD1 (5 bases). CDR1 and CDR2 from the germline V gene are MGHDK and SYGVNS. The CDR3 covers 13 residues. The V and J ends lost 2 bases and 6 bases respectively, with 10 bases between them. The CDR3 protein is CASSEQGPSEAFF. In nucleotides, the CDR3 is TGTGCCAGCAGTGAACAGGGACCTTCTGAAGCTTTCTTT.

There are a few counts of this clonotype. The chain joins TRBV20-1 to TRBJ2-7; no firm D call. Germline V lookup: CDR1 DFQATT, CDR2 SNEGSKA (reference sequence). The CDR3 covers 12 residues. Trimming removed 5 bases from V and 6 bases from J, with 14 bases in between. The chain's CDR3 is CSARHPMGEQYF. In nucleotides, the CDR3 is TGCAGTGCTCGACACCCGATGGGCGAGCAGTACTTC.

Ten or more counts support this clonotype. The gene calls are TRBV4-3 and TRBJ2-1, with a weak D call TRBD1 (5 bases). Trimming stripped 0 bases from V and 6 bases from J, with 15 bases between. CDR3 length: 16 residues. Germline V gene lookup returns CDR1 LGHNA and CDR2 YSLEER. The CDR3 sequence is CASSQDWGQGVNEQFF. The DNA of the CDR3 is TGCGCCAGCAGCCAAGATTGGGGTCAGGGTGTCAATGAGCAGTTCTTC.

Points on this clonotype: A much larger clonotype is one base distant, so this may be a read error. V and J are TRBV3-1 and TRBJ2-1; TRBD2 is a possible D gene (7 bases). Germline CDR1 is LGHDT and CDR2 is YNNKEL (reference sequence). This CDR3 comprises 16 residues. CDR3 sequence reads: CASSPRGGGDYTEQFF. The CDR3 nucleotides read TGTGCCAGCAGCCCCCGTGGCGGGGGCGACTACACTGAGCAGTTCTTC.

This clonotype was detected many times. The chain recombines TRBV7-9 with TRBJ1-5, with D unclear. The germline CDR1 and CDR2 sequences are SEHNR and FQNEAQ (reference sequence). V was cut by 0 bases and J by 5 bases, with 5 bases left in between. The CDR3 runs to 13 residues. CDR3 nucleotide sequence: TGTGCCAGCAGCTTAGCTGCCGATCAGCCCCAGCATTTT. Residues: CASSLAADQPQHF.

There are many counts of this clonotype. The rearrangement links TRBV20-1 to TRBJ2-3, with D perhaps matching TRBD2 (5 bases). Deletions cut 0 bases from V and 0 bases from J, with 19 bases between. CDR1 DFQATT and CDR2 SNEGSKA come from the germline V gene (reference sequence). The length of the CDR3 is 18 residues. As DNA, the CDR3 is TGCAGTGCTAGAGATCCACCGGGTTGGGGAGTAAGCACAGATACGCAGTATTTT. It yields the protein CSARDPPGWGVSTDTQYF.

V and J are TRBV29-1 and TRBJ2-2, with D tentatively TRBD1 (6 bases). This CDR3 is 13 amino acids long. V was cut by 7 bases and J by 7 bases, with 16 bases left in between. Germline CDR1 SQVTM, CDR2 ANQGSEA. Here the CDR3 reads CSARGSLSGELFF. CDR3 DNA: TGCAGCGCCAGGGGTAGCTTGAGCGGGGAGCTGTTTTTT.

The chain has TRBV6-2 or TRBV6-3 and TRBJ1-6, with D hard to call. Trimming left V 2 bases short and J 4 bases short, with 6 bases between. The CDR3 is 14 amino acids. CDR1 is MNHEY, CDR2 SVGEGT, per germline. CDR3 nucleotide sequence: TGTGCCAGCAGTTACGTCGGGTATAATTCACCCCTCCACTTT. Translating gives CASSYVGYNSPLHF.

Only a few counts were recorded for this clonotype. The genes are TRBV20-1 and TRBJ2-5; tentatively, D is TRBD2 (7 bases). The V gene's germline CDR1 is DFQATT and CDR2 SNEGSKA (reference sequence). V was shortened by 5 bases and J by 5 bases, with 15 bases between the two germline ends. This CDR3 contains 13 residues. In DNA, the CDR3 is TGCAGTGCTCTATCGGGGGGCGCGGAGACCCAGTACTTC. It yields the protein CSALSGGAETQYF.

This clonotype was counted at least ten times. The chain carries TRBV7-9 and TRBJ2-7; TRBD2 agrees at 7 bases. The CDR3 length is 12 residues. The trim removed 3 bases at V and 6 bases at J, leaving 2 bases unmatched. Germline V gene data show CDR1 as SEHNR and CDR2 as FQNEAQ (reference sequence). The CDR3 here is CASSLWEGEQYF. The CDR3 bases are TGTGCCAGCAGCTTGTGGGAGGGCGAGCAGTACTTC.

In this sample, this clonotype turned up a few times. The chain links TRBV2 to TRBJ2-1; D is unresolved. CDR3 length equals 12 residues. Between the trimmed V and J ends, which lost 7 bases and 8 bases, there was a span of 12 bases. Germline V gives CDR1 SNHLY, CDR2 FYNNEI. Written as DNA, the CDR3 is TGTGCCAGCATCGCCCTTTCTGATGAGCAGTTCTTC. As protein: CASIALSDEQFF.

V gene TRBV5-1 combines with J gene TRBJ1-4; no reliable D call. The germline V gene has CDR1 SGHRS and CDR2 YFSETQ. The ends were cut back, 1 base at V and 2 bases at J, with 0 bases in the middle. The CDR3 is 12 amino acids. CDR3 protein: CASSLTNEKLFF. In DNA form, the CDR3 reads TGCGCCAGCAGCTTGACTAATGAAAAACTGTTTTTT.

This clonotype was counted only a few times. The rearrangement uses TRBV7-2 and TRBJ1-5, with D tentatively TRBD1 (5 bases). Trimming removed 5 bases from V and 3 bases from J, with 11 bases in between. CDR1 and CDR2 from the germline V gene are SGHTA and FQGNSA. CDR3 length: 14 residues. CDR3 protein: CASSHGGINQPQHF. In DNA form, the CDR3 reads TGTGCCAGCAGCCATGGGGGGATCAATCAGCCCCAGCATTTT.

This clonotype was counted many times. The gene calls are TRBV11-2 and TRBJ2-4; D uncertain. Germline V lookup: CDR1 SGHAT, CDR2 FQNNGV. Trimming removed 6 bases from V and 2 bases from J, with 8 bases in between. The CDR3 runs to 13 residues. The CDR3 DNA is TGTGCCAGCAGGCTGGTGACCAAAAACATTCAGTACTTC. It is translated as CASRLVTKNIQYF.

This clonotype was observed at least ten times. The chain joins TRBV20-1 to TRBJ2-2; D may be TRBD1 (6 bases). Germline assignment: CDR1 DFQATT and CDR2 SNEGSKA (reference sequence). The CDR3 consists of 15 residues. V gave up 2 bases and J gave up 1 base, with 11 bases separating them. Here the CDR3 DNA reads TGCAGTGCTAGAAGACAGGCGTTGAACACCGGGGAGCTGTTTTTT. Translated: CSARRQALNTGELFF.

This clonotype has more than one count but fewer than ten. This chain connects TRBV5-1 to TRBJ1-2; 7 nucleotides line up with TRBD1. V dropped 4 bases and J dropped 8; count of bases not matched to a gene: 11. This CDR3 comprises 14 residues. CDR1 and CDR2 (germline): SGHRS, YFSETQ. In DNA form, the CDR3 reads TGCGCCAGCAGCACCCTACAGGGGCCGGGGGGCTACACCTTC. It specifies CASSTLQGPGGYTF.

The chain carries TRBV5-5 and TRBJ1-1; 7 positions agree with TRBD1. J gave up 4 bases and V 6 bases, and 9 bases lay outside the gene matches. Germline V CDR1 and CDR2: SGHKS, YYEKEE (reference sequence). The CDR3 has 14 residues. The CDR3 coding sequence is TGTGCCAGCACCCGACAGGGTTCCGGCACTGAAGCTTTCTTT. Its protein is CASTRQGSGTEAFF. The full variable domain, with the rest looked up from reference TRBV5-5 and TRBJ1-1, is DAGVTQSPTHLIKTRGQQVTLRCSPISGHKSVSWYQQVLGQGPQFIFQYYEKEERGRGNFPDRFSARQFPNYSSELNVNALLLGDSALYLCASTRQGSGTEAFFGQGTRLTVV.

The V and J genes are TRBV7-9 and TRBJ2-6; D not certain. The V and J ends lost 2 bases and 0 bases respectively, with 11 bases between them. The CDR3 spans 17 residues. Germline lookup yields CDR1 SEHNR and CDR2 FQNEAQ (reference sequence). The CDR3 loop is CASSLYSSNSGANVLTF. CDR3 nucleotide sequence: TGTGCCAGCAGCTTATACAGTTCAAACTCTGGGGCCAACGTCCTGACTTTC.

This clonotype was observed a few times. V and J are TRBV5-1 and TRBJ1-6; maybe TRBD1 (5 bases). With 3 bases removed from V and 13 bases from J, the gap between germline ends came to 17 bases. Per the germline V gene, CDR1 is SGHRS and CDR2 is YFSETQ. The CDR3 contains 14 residues. Written as DNA, the CDR3 is TGCGCCAGCAGCTGGGGGACCCTAGCCGGGCCCCTCCACTTT. Its protein product is CASSWGTLAGPLHF. Supplemented by reference TRBV5-1 and TRBJ1-6, the full variable domain reads KAGVTQTPRYLIKTRGQQVTLSCSPISGHRSVSWYQQTPGQGLQFLFEYFSETQRNKGNFPGRFSGRQFSNSRSEMNVSTLELGDSALYLCASSWGTLAGPLHFGNGTRLTVT.